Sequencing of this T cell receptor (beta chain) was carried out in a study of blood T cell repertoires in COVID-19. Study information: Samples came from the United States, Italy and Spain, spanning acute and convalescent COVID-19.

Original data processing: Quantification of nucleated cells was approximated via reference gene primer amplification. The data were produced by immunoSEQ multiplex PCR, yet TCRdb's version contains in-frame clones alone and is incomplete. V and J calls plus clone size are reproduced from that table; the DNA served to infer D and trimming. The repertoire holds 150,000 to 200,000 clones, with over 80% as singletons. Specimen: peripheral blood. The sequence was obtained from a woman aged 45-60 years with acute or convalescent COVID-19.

The DNA of the CDR3 is TGTGCCAGCAGCCAAGGGGCCAACGCGGGTAATCAGCCCCAGCATTTT. It yields the protein CASSQGANAGNQPQHF. This chain joins TRBV4-2 and TRBJ1-5; D is unresolved. This CDR3 spans 16 amino acids. Germline V gives CDR1 LGHNA, CDR2 YNFKEQ. Trimming took 1 base from V and 4 from J, leaving 14 bases between them.